The 14 T cell receptor beta chains listed next were all sequenced from one sample in a study of cytomegalovirus exposure and HLA in healthy donors. The method was immunoSEQ multiplex PCR; TCRdb's version includes in-frame clones alone and lacks a portion of them. The table includes tens of thousands of clones, around 94% detected once. Sequencing used PBMCs. Receptors were obtained from a woman aged 18 to 35 in good health and CMV-seropositive.

The rearrangement links TRBV11-1 to TRBJ2-2; possibly TRBD1 for D (5 bases). This CDR3 spans 15 amino acids. V lost 1 base and J lost 2, with 8 bases in between. Germline V gives CDR1 SGHAT, CDR2 FQDESV (reference sequence). CDR3 region: CASSLEDTNTGELFF. CDR3 bases: TGTGCCAGCAGCTTAGAGGACACTAACACCGGGGAGCTGTTTTTT.

The genes are TRBV19 and TRBJ1-2; 7 nucleotides align to TRBD1. Trimming cost V 9 bases and J 6 bases; bases outside gene matches: 10. The length of the CDR3 is 13 residues. CDR1 and CDR2 from the germline V gene are LNHDA and SQIVND (reference sequence). The CDR3 nucleotides read TGTGCCAGCAACCGGGACAGTTGGGATGGCTACACCTTC. It encodes CASNRDSWDGYTF. Supplemented by reference TRBV19 and TRBJ1-2, the full variable domain reads DGGITQSPKYLFRKEGQNVTLSCEQNLNHDAMYWYRQDPGQGLRLIYYSQIVNDFQKGDIAEGYSVSREKKESFPLTVTSAQKNPTAFYLCASNRDSWDGYTFGSGTRLTVV.

The chain joins TRBV5-1 to TRBJ1-6, with D possibly matching TRBD1 (6 bases). The V end was cut by 2 bases, the J end by 5 bases, with 11 bases between. Germline CDR1 SGHRS, CDR2 YFSETQ. The CDR3 runs 15 residues. In DNA, the CDR3 is TGCGCCAGCAGCTTACAGGACAGAAATAATTCACCCCTCCACTTT. It specifies CASSLQDRNNSPLHF.

In DNA form, the CDR3 reads TGTGCCAGCAGTCAGACAGGGGTACAAGAGACCCAGTACTTC. It codes for CASSQTGVQETQYF. The chain recombines TRBV28 with TRBJ2-5; 8 bases match TRBD1. The germline V gene encodes CDR1 MDHEN and CDR2 SYDVKM. Trimming at V came to 5 bases and at J to 2 bases, leaving 4 bases not matched to a gene. CDR3 length: 14 amino acids.

The chain couples TRBV30 to TRBJ2-5; 12 bases align to TRBD2. The CDR3 loop spans 18 amino acids. The V gene end was trimmed by 0 bases and the J gene end by 4 bases; junction bases not matched to a gene: 12. CDR1 and CDR2 from the germline V gene are GTSNPN and SVGIG (reference sequence). The CDR3 region is CAWSVPSGRGMLGETQYF. In nucleotides, the CDR3 is TGTGCCTGGAGTGTGCCTAGCGGGAGGGGGATGTTAGGAGAGACCCAGTACTTC.

The rearrangement joins TRBV13 to TRBJ1-2, with TRBD1 identical over 8 bases. This CDR3 spans 15 amino acids. In germline, CDR1 is PRHDT, CDR2 FYEKMQ (reference sequence). The junction had 7 bases not matched to a gene; V was cut back by 5 bases and J by 2 bases. In DNA, the CDR3 is TGTGCCAGCAGCCCGCGGGGACAGGCAAACTATGGCTACACCTTC. Its translation is CASSPRGQANYGYTF.

The V and J genes are TRBV4-1 and TRBJ2-3, with D possibly being TRBD2 (5 bases). The CDR3 contains 15 residues. The germline V gene encodes CDR1 MGHRA and CDR2 YSYEKL. Between the trimmed V and J ends, which lost 6 bases and 6 bases, there was a span of 19 bases. The CDR3 sequence is CASRPIPEGMDTQYF. The CDR3 region has the DNA TGCGCCAGCAGACCAATCCCAGAGGGAATGGATACGCAGTATTTT.

This rearrangement joins TRBV5-1 to TRBJ2-2; possibly TRBD1 for D (5 bases). V was trimmed by 1 base and J by 4 bases, leaving 11 bases between them. The germline gives CDR1 SGHRS, CDR2 YFSETQ. The CDR3 spans 15 residues. CDR3 sequence (DNA): TGCGCCAGCAGCTTGAGCAGGGCCCTCACCGGGGAGCTGTTTTTT. It encodes CASSLSRALTGELFF.

V gene TRBV4-1 combines with J gene TRBJ2-3, with TRBD2 matching 7 bases. V shed 0 bases and J 0 bases; nucleotides not matched to a gene: 6. The CDR3 loop spans 17 amino acids. In germline, CDR1 is MGHRA, CDR2 YSYEKL. Written as DNA, the CDR3 is TGCGCCAGCAGCCAAGATTTCCTAGCGGCAAGCACAGATACGCAGTATTTT. Amino acids: CASSQDFLAASTDTQYF.

CDR3 sequence: CASSPDDGPNYGYTF. In DNA, the CDR3 is TGTGCCAGCTCACCAGACGATGGGCCTAACTATGGCTACACCTTC. This rearrangement joins TRBV18 to TRBJ1-2, with D unclear. CDR3 size: 15 residues. V gave up 2 bases and J gave up 0 bases, with 10 bases separating them. Germline V lookup: CDR1 KGHSH, CDR2 LQKENI.

The J gene is TRBJ2-7, the V gene TRBV19; possible D gene TRBD1, 6 bases. With 4 bases removed from V and 0 bases from J, the gap between germline ends came to 13 bases. This CDR3 spans 15 amino acids. Per the germline V gene, CDR1 is LNHDA and CDR2 is SQIVND (reference sequence). The CDR3 bases are TGTGCCAGTAGTACGACAGGTACAAGCTCCTACGAGCAGTACTTC. Translating it yields CASSTTGTSSYEQYF.

J is TRBJ2-5 and V is TRBV12-2; TRBD1, the D gene given by the table, was not confirmed from the DNA. TRBV12-2 corresponds to a pseudogene. The CDR3 sequence is 15 residues long. CDR3 residues: CASRLTPRGRETQYF. The CDR3 nucleotides read TGTGCAAGTCGCTTAACCCCCAGGGGTAGGGAGACCCAGTACTTC.

The rearrangement links TRBV28 to TRBJ2-7; a possible D gene is TRBD1 (5 bases). CDR3 length: 14 residues. Deletions cut 5 bases from V and 5 bases from J, with 16 bases between. Germline-derived CDR1 and CDR2 are MDHEN and SYDVKM. For the CDR3, the DNA is TGTGCCAGCAGTACCTGGAGAGGACAAAACGAGCAGTACTTC. It yields the protein CASSTWRGQNEQYF.

This chain uses TRBV6-5 with TRBJ2-7, with a possible D match to TRBD2 (5 bases). Trimming cost V 0 bases and J 0 bases, with 9 bases left between them. The length of the CDR3 is 15 residues. Germline lookup yields CDR1 MNHEY and CDR2 SVGAGI. The CDR3 spells CASSYSGLNSYEQYF. CDR3 sequence (DNA): TGTGCCAGCAGTTACTCAGGACTGAACTCCTACGAGCAGTACTTC.